This record covers a single T cell receptor beta chain. The study ran its PCR with 60 Vbeta and 13 Jbeta primers. Using immunoSEQ multiplex PCR, the repertoire was profiled, and TCRdb retains in-frame clones only, with some absent. The table shows around 88,000 clones, with 77% occurring only once. This sample is drawn from a study of cytomegalovirus exposure and HLA in healthy donors. Germline lookup yields CDR1 MNHEY and CDR2 SVGAGI. This CDR3 spans 12 amino acids. V was trimmed by 2 bases and J by 3 bases, leaving 5 bases between them. Sequencing was performed on PBMCs. The TCR originated in a man aged 50-59 years in good health and CMV-seropositive. This chain connects TRBV6-5 to TRBJ2-7; D unclear. Written as DNA, the CDR3 is TGTGCCAGCAGTTACCCCCGCTACGAGCAGTACTTC. This encodes CASSYPRYEQYF.